This T cell receptor (beta chain) was sequenced in a study of PD-L1 blockade in urothelial cancer. Documented time point: peripheral blood 6 weeks after treatment start. Patient sample counts ranged from 1 to 8, pretreatment and on-treatment. Germline values: CDR1 SNHLY, CDR2 FYNNEI. Trimming left V 4 bases short and J 4 bases short, with 13 bases between. The CDR3 spans 14 residues. Clones were read by immunoSEQ multiplex PCR, and TCRdb kept only the in-frame ones, dropping some. In the table there are about 43,000 clones, around four fifths of which are singletons. The sequence was collected from a man between 60 and 75 years old with urothelial cancer. V is TRBV2 and J is TRBJ1-2; D call uncertain. This material consisted of PBMCs, taken around atezolizumab (anti-PD-L1) treatment. CDR3 sequence (DNA): TGTGCCAGCAGTGGCATCACGGTGCCCTATGGCTACACCTTC. Amino acids: CASSGITVPYGYTF.